This is a list of T cell receptor beta chains from one sample in a study of blood T cell repertoires in COVID-19. The assay was immunoSEQ multiplex PCR, and TCRdb's table has in-frame clones only and misses some. The data show fewer than 50,000 clones, about 85% seen once. The sequenced sample consisted of peripheral blood. These receptors all come from a woman older than 75 with acute or convalescent COVID-19. Both conserved end residues are part of each CDR3. Fields, in order: J gene, D gene, V gene, CDR3 length, clone size, CDR3 protein, CDR3 DNA. The D gene is left open where the match is weak. Rows give clone size only sometimes, using once, few, many, or a class for an expanded clone.

TRBJ2-7 TRBD2 TRBV19 14 NA CASSTFSGSYEQYF TGTGCCAGTAGTACCTTTAGCGGGAGCTACGAGCAGTACTTC
TRBJ1-4 NA TRBV19 16 NA CASSMLGRTTNEKLFF TGTGCCAGTAGTATGTTGGGCAGAACAACTAATGAAAAACTGTTTTTT
TRBJ2-7 TRBD2 TRBV24-1 16 NA CATSDRETSAMYEQYF TGTGCCACCAGTGATCGGGAGACTAGCGCGATGTACGAGCAGTACTTC
TRBJ2-5 TRBD1 TRBV2 18 few CASSEAGTGGAGEETQYF TGTGCCAGCAGTGAAGCCGGGACAGGGGGCGCCGGAGAAGAGACCCAGTACTTC
TRBJ2-3 NA TRBV3-1/TRBV3-2 15 NA CASSQVPGFTDTQYF TGTGCCAGCAGCCAAGTCCCGGGTTTCACAGATACGCAGTATTTT
TRBJ2-7 TRBD2 TRBV6-2/TRBV6-3 19 NA CASSGKLTSGRVALYEQYF TGTGCCAGCAGCGGGAAACTGACTAGCGGGAGGGTGGCCCTCTACGAGCAGTACTTC
TRBJ1-2 NA TRBV10-2 14 NA CASSESGANYGYTF TGCGCCAGCAGTGAGTCGGGCGCTAACTATGGCTACACCTTC
TRBJ2-1 TRBD2 TRBV6-4 15 NA CASAQSSGSYPEQFF TGTGCCAGCGCCCAGTCTAGCGGGAGCTATCCTGAGCAGTTCTTC
TRBJ1-1 NA TRBV30 13 NA CAWTAGARTEAFF TGTGCCTGGACGGCGGGTGCCCGTACTGAAGCTTTCTTT
TRBJ2-1 NA TRBV19 14 NA CASSIVAGRNEQFF TGTGCCAGTAGTATAGTGGCAGGCAGAAATGAGCAGTTCTTC
TRBJ2-5 TRBD2 TRBV5-1 14 once CASSPGGGQETQYF TGCGCCAGCAGCCCCGGGGGGGGCCAAGAGACCCAGTACTTC
TRBJ1-1 NA TRBV7-9 15 NA CASSLVPEQNTEAFF TGTGCCAGCAGCTTAGTACCAGAACAGAACACTGAAGCTTTCTTT
TRBJ2-5 TRBD2 TRBV28 16 NA CASSRRLAGGPGTQYF TGTGCCAGCAGTCGTCGCCTAGCGGGAGGGCCGGGGACCCAGTACTTC
TRBJ1-6 TRBD1 TRBV11-2 15 NA CASSLLDRDYSPLHF TGTGCCAGCAGCCTTCTAGACAGGGATTATTCACCCCTCCACTTT
TRBJ2-1 NA TRBV10-3 15 NA CAISESRESYNEQFF TGTGCCATCAGTGAGTCACGCGAATCCTACAATGAGCAGTTCTTC
TRBJ2-2 TRBD2 TRBV10-2 15 NA CASSRAGDGSGELFF TGCGCCAGCAGTCGAGCGGGAGACGGTAGCGGGGAGCTGTTTTTT
TRBJ2-1 NA TRBV27 13 NA CASSLGGVGEQFF TGTGCCAGCAGTTTGGGCGGGGTGGGAGAGCAGTTCTTC
TRBJ2-1 NA TRBV4-2 14 NA CASSPGGMVNEQFF TGTGCCAGCAGCCCGGGCGGGATGGTAAATGAGCAGTTCTTC
TRBJ2-2 NA TRBV11-2 14 NA CASIAQLRTGELFF TGTGCCAGCATCGCTCAATTGCGAACCGGGGAGCTGTTTTTT
TRBJ1-6 TRBD1 TRBV2 17 NA CASRRFEGTGDNSPLHF TGTGCCAGCAGGAGATTCGAGGGGACAGGGGATAATTCACCCCTCCACTTT
TRBJ2-5 NA TRBV18 13 NA CASSPRIQETQYF TGTGCCAGCTCACCACGTATCCAGGAGACCCAGTACTTC
TRBJ1-4 NA TRBV5-1 13 NA CASSLASDEKLFF TGCGCCAGCAGCTTGGCCTCAGATGAAAAACTGTTTTTT
TRBJ2-7 NA TRBV7-2 13 NA CASSLGRLYEQYF TGTGCCAGCAGCTTGGGCAGGCTATACGAGCAGTACTTC
TRBJ2-2 NA TRBV7-9 13 NA CASSYRNTGELFF TGTGCCAGCAGCTACAGGAACACCGGGGAGCTGTTTTTT
TRBJ2-7 NA TRBV5-1 14 NA CASSLGPKSYEQYF TGCGCCAGCAGCCTGGGGCCGAAATCCTACGAGCAGTACTTC
TRBJ2-7 TRBD2 TRBV30 14 NA CAWSFSGSPNEQYF TGTGCCTGGAGCTTTAGCGGGAGTCCCAACGAGCAGTACTTC
TRBJ2-7 NA TRBV28 12 NA CASSSLVYEQYF TGTGCCAGCAGCTCTCTTGTCTACGAGCAGTACTTC
TRBJ2-7 TRBD1 TRBV5-4 15 NA CASSLGTGASYEQYF TGTGCCAGCAGCTTGGGGACAGGGGCCTCCTACGAGCAGTACTTC
TRBJ2-1 TRBD1 TRBV3-1/TRBV3-2 13 once CASIRTGTNEQFF TGTGCCAGCATCAGGACAGGGACCAATGAGCAGTTCTTC
TRBJ2-1 TRBD2 TRBV27 17 NA CASSRLDATSGTGEQFF TGTGCCAGCAGTCGTCTCGACGCAACTAGCGGGACCGGTGAGCAGTTCTTC
TRBJ1-3 NA TRBV27 16 few CASRPGRDSSGNTIYF TGTGCCAGCCGGCCGGGGAGGGACTCTTCTGGAAACACCATATATTTT
TRBJ1-2 NA TRBV7-2 15 NA CASSLHLAGQQGYTF TGTGCCAGCAGCTTGCACCTCGCCGGACAGCAGGGCTACACCTTC
TRBJ2-7 TRBD2 TRBV30 15 NA CAWSPRGRELYEQYF TGTGCCTGGAGTCCCCGGGGGAGGGAACTCTACGAGCAGTACTTC
TRBJ2-7 TRBD2 TRBV19 14 NA CASAISGSRHEQYF TGTGCCAGTGCCATTAGCGGGAGCAGGCACGAGCAGTACTTC
TRBJ1-3 NA TRBV28 15 NA CASSLSGFGGNTIYF TGTGCCAGCAGTTTATCCGGGTTTGGCGGAAACACCATATATTTT
TRBJ2-1 TRBD2 TRBV5-6 15 NA CASSLNGGRVYEQFF TGTGCCAGCAGCCTGAACGGCGGGAGGGTCTATGAGCAGTTCTTC
TRBJ2-7 TRBD2 TRBV24-1 16 NA CATTLGLAGVSYEQYF TGTGCCACCACTCTAGGACTAGCGGGAGTATCCTACGAGCAGTACTTC
TRBJ2-7 TRBD2 TRBV11-2 15 NA CASSPGTSGAYEQYF TGTGCCAGCAGCCCGGGGACTAGCGGAGCCTACGAGCAGTACTTC
TRBJ2-7 TRBD1 TRBV4-1 14 NA CASSQGQASTEQYF TGCGCCAGCAGCCAGGGACAGGCTTCCACCGAGCAGTACTTC
TRBJ2-1 NA TRBV30 11 NA CAWSGGLEQFF TGTGCCTGGAGTGGTGGCCTCGAGCAGTTCTTC
TRBJ2-5 TRBD2 TRBV7-6 17 NA CASSQTAGGPGQETQYF TGTGCCAGCAGCCAAACCGCGGGAGGGCCGGGGCAAGAGACCCAGTACTTC
TRBJ1-5 NA TRBV19 15 NA CATRGAGNSNQPQHF TGTGCCACCAGAGGTGCAGGGAATAGCAATCAGCCCCAGCATTTT
TRBJ1-5 NA TRBV6-6 14 NA CASSTAPNNQPQHF TGTGCCAGCAGTACAGCCCCAAACAATCAGCCCCAGCATTTT
TRBJ1-1 NA TRBV18 13 NA CASSGSEATEAFF TGTGCCAGCTCAGGAAGCGAGGCCACTGAAGCTTTCTTT
TRBJ1-2 TRBD1 TRBV3-1/TRBV3-2 15 NA CASSHEGQGAYGYTF TGTGCCAGCAGCCACGAGGGGCAGGGGGCCTATGGCTACACCTTC
TRBJ2-1 NA TRBV20-1 14 NA CSASLALRHTEQFF TGCAGTGCTAGTCTAGCGCTAAGACACACTGAGCAGTTCTTC
TRBJ2-7 TRBD2 TRBV5-1 14 NA CASSLGDYSYEQYF TGCGCCAGCAGCTTGGGGGACTACTCCTACGAGCAGTACTTC
TRBJ2-1 NA TRBV7-2 15 NA CASSSGQSSYNEQFF TGTGCCAGCAGCTCAGGACAGAGCTCCTACAATGAGCAGTTCTTC
TRBJ1-2 NA TRBV18 16 NA CASSPGRVSSGYGYTF TGTGCCAGCTCACCAGGCAGGGTCTCGTCGGGCTATGGCTACACCTTC
TRBJ2-4 TRBD1 TRBV5-1 16 NA CASSLGQGAGRDIQYF TGCGCCAGCAGCCTAGGACAGGGGGCAGGGAGGGACATTCAGTACTTC
TRBJ2-1 NA TRBV20-1 10 once CSATLNEQFF TGCAGTGCCACATTGAATGAGCAGTTCTTC